What follows is one TCR beta chain and its context. Together with a sample-barcoded 5' primer, a J-beta primer mix was included in a second PCR lasting about 7 to 11 cycles. TCRdb processed the 5' RACE reads anew with MiXCR; each CDR3 protein has one entry. The table records about 2 million distinct CDR3 sequences, about 50% of them present only once. This record belongs to a study of blood T cells in healthy people across ages. The CDR3 extends over 15 amino acids. Deletions cut 4 bases from V and 4 bases from J, with 16 bases between. Germline assignment: CDR1 MNHEY and CDR2 SVGEGT. V is TRBV6-2 or TRBV6-3 and J is TRBJ1-2; D is ambiguous. Sequenced: blood. This receptor was taken from a woman aged 35 to 49 in good health. CDR3 amino acids: CASSSIDKLFYGYTF. The DNA for the CDR3 is TGTGCCAGCAGTTCCATCGACAAGTTATTCTATGGCTACACCTTC.